The text below deals with one TCR beta chain. Its antigen is unidentified. The data were taken from a study of cytomegalovirus exposure and HLA in healthy donors. The CDR3 covers 12 residues. V was shortened by 3 bases and J by 4 bases, with 6 bases between the two germline ends. CDR1 is SGHTA and CDR2 is FQGNSA in the germline V gene. Findings and caveats of the study: The study listed around 150 cytomegalovirus-associated TCR beta chains.

In the PCR, 60 Vbeta and 13 Jbeta primers were used. Measured with immunoSEQ multiplex PCR; TCRdb has only the in-frame clones, and not every one. The profile shows around 130,000 clones, around 77% of them singletons. V is TRBV7-2 and J is TRBJ2-5; D gene unclear. The sample was PBMCs. The TCR sequence derives from a middle-aged man in good health and CMV-seronegative. The DNA for the CDR3 is TGTGCCAGCAGCTTGGGCCTAGAGACCCAGTACTTC. This translates into CASSLGLETQYF.